The entry below describes one TCR beta chain. Its antigen is still unknown. The data stem from a study of T cell responses to AZD1222 COVID-19 vaccine. Whole-study results and caveats: It should be noted that donors were predominantly white British and more often female, and clonal diversity was possibly underestimated. Spike-specific TCR depth and breadth grew after two AZD1222 doses.

Trimming stripped 0 bases from V and 6 bases from J, with 15 bases between. From germline, CDR1 is LGHNA and CDR2 YSLEER. The CDR3 is made up of 16 amino acids. Method: immunoSEQ multiplex PCR; TCRdb's copy keeps in-frame clones and lacks some. The repertoire has around 120,000 clones, roughly 88% of them found once; the top ten carry approximately 4%. The rearrangement links TRBV4-3 to TRBJ2-1; D ambiguous. The source is an adult in good health. The source material was peripheral blood, sampled on day 0 of MenACWY control vaccination. The DNA of the CDR3 is TGCGCCAGCAGCCAAGATCTCTCCTATCAGGCCAATGAGCAGTTCTTC. Amino acids: CASSQDLSYQANEQFF.